What follows describes a single T cell receptor (beta chain). The specificity of this receptor is unknown. No much larger clone is present one base from it, and per-base qualities are unavailable. Libraries were prepared through the immunoSEQ multiplex PCR assay. The multiplex PCR relied on a mix of 60 forward primers for TCR Vbeta segments and 13 reverse primers for TCR Jbeta segments. A multiplex PCR assay on genomic DNA amplified the CDR3 region of rearranged TCR beta genes. Amplified TCR beta libraries were sequenced as 87-base-pair reads on the Illumina HiSeq System. The study's processing was this. Across the 670 or so repertoires, a later analysis counted 80 million or so unique TCR beta chains, some 11 million of which were shared by at least two donors. A nearest-neighbor algorithm error-corrected the raw reads and collapsed the reads into unique sequences, merging closely related sequences to remove PCR and sequencing errors. Alignment of CDR3 sequences to IMGT reference sequences was used to assign V, D and J gene segments. For a sequence to be retained, at least a six-nucleotide match to both a V gene segment and a J gene segment was required. Rearrangements were classified as productive when the CDR3 lacked stop codons and remained in frame with V and J, and all other rearrangements were classified as non-productive. Following IMGT convention, CDR3 was defined as the stretch from the second conserved V-encoded cysteine up to the conserved J-encoded phenylalanine. In an earlier analysis of 500 to 650 of the donors, sequences lacking an unambiguous match to a single V gene segment were excluded. An earlier analysis of about 590 of the donors classified V segments as functional when productive rearrangements were above 56.7% and as segregating when the standard deviation between donors was above 5%. A statistical classification framework was built for diagnosing cytomegalovirus status from the catalog of TCR beta chain sequences. A later analysis assigned V and J genes by comparing TCR nucleotide sequences with IMGT/GENE-DB human TR gene sequences. In a later analysis, CDR3 sequences and most-parsimonious VDJ recombination scenarios were assigned using the TCRdist pipeline. A later analysis defined each TCR beta chain by its CDR3 amino acid sequence plus V-gene family, and excluded reads lacking a unique V-gene family. To address suspected cross-contamination and a sequencing artifact, a later analysis removed some 620 highly shared, low-generation-probability nucleotide sequences. In a later analysis, a clonal expansion index for each public chain was calculated from normalized within-repertoire ranks of inferred template counts. A later analysis computed generation probabilities with a VDJ recombination model fitted to out-of-frame rearrangements, and checked the results against IGoR. A later analysis scored TCR-TCR, TCR-HLA and TCR-CMV co-occurrence with hypergeometric tests, applying a repertoire-size bias correction to TCR pairs. False discovery rates were estimated in a later analysis by permuting HLA or CMV assignments 20 times. In a later analysis, co-occurring TCRs were grouped using DBSCAN, with TCRdist sequence similarity added in when clustering inside HLA-allele-positive subsets. Co-occurrence clustering excluded repertoires with fewer than 30,000 or more than 120,000 public chains, plus five with anomalous nucleotide sharing. TCRdb re-hosts the immuneACCESS table, in-frame sequences only. Its copies lack some clones; in the studies checked, an unresolved V gene accounts for under half of them, and the cause for the rest is not known. V and J calls and clone size follow that table, whereas D and trimming were derived from the DNA. Here the sample has 70,000 to 95,000 clones; approximately 76% occur a single time. Of the sample, 9.5% to 13% falls within the top ten clones.

In total, 666 healthy bone marrow donors made up the cohort. All cohort members were sampled while nominally healthy, although unrecorded immune exposures were likely present. The donor was CMV seropositive and was included in the group of 289 seropositive cohort members. Every donor gave a peripheral blood sample, and the peripheral blood mononuclear cells from that sample were used for TCR beta sequencing. Genomic DNA was extracted from the blood cell samples with the Qiagen DNeasy Blood Extraction Kit. V drops 4 bases and J drops 9 bases, leaving 13 bases in between. CDR1 and CDR2 are read off the germline V gene as LGHNA and YSLEER. The CDR3, cysteine through phenylalanine, is 14 amino acids long. Only the CDR3 portion is preserved as DNA: 42 bases, with reading frame beginning at the first base. The data belong to a study of cytomegalovirus exposure and HLA in healthy donors (dated 2017 in TCRdb). As for the study more broadly: In an earlier analysis of some 610 of the donors, around 300 Gb of sequence data and roughly 100 million unique TCR beta sequences from approximately 180 million T cells were reported. The study aimed to test whether cataloging public T cell receptors could reveal signatures of past pathogen exposure. Donor age, sex, ethnicity and CMV serostatus were compiled together with the repertoire data. Typing coverage differed by locus: A, B, C, DRB1 and DQB1 were typed in roughly 620-640 donors, DQA1 in around 500, DPA1 in over 600, and DPB1 in 450 to 490. Of the roughly 400 genotyped donors, about 84% fell in the genetic ancestry cluster associated with self-reported Caucasian donors. A later analysis re-examined previously published TCR beta repertoires from roughly 650 donors and added high-resolution HLA genotyping to investigate patterns of TCR occurrence. To decide whether each TCR beta V gene segment behaved as functional or pseudogenic, an earlier analysis of some 570 of the donors relied on high-throughput TCR beta sequencing. An early release covering just under 650 HLA-typed donors comprised about 300 gigabases of sequencing data and about 90 million unique TCR sequences. Across some 400 genotyped donors of the cohort, an average of roughly 250,000 unique TCR beta nucleotide sequences per donor were sequenced, and roughly 18% of those sequences were non-productive. HLA typing covered class I and class II loci at four-digit resolution. Using immunosequencing, the study profiled T cell repertoires from some 670 subjects and related those repertoires to cytomegalovirus serostatus. The study combined high-throughput TCR immunosequencing, statistical association of individual TCRs with disease status, and machine learning to predict cytomegalovirus infection status. Every repertoire in the discovery cohort had been generated on one and the same sequencing platform. A later genetic analysis used genome-wide SNP genotypes for 398 of the 666 donors, treating that subset as a discovery cohort. Rather than using new phenotypic data, the later analysis identified candidate immune exposures from TCR beta sequences and from how often those sequences occurred across donors. Four to six DR-DQ haplotypes were handled as single units for association and clustering because linkage in the cohort was strong. Along with the approximately 600-subject first cohort, a separate validation cohort of 120 different subjects was used.

The paper's findings and limits, for the study overall: Compared with equally common non-associated chains, HLA-associated TCR beta chains in a later analysis were more clonally expanded and had lower generation probabilities. V-gene and J-gene trimming of TCR beta chains was associated with a missense DCLRE1C variant in a later genetic analysis, and the association was replicated in an independent cohort. Assigning TCR associations to individual alleles was difficult when HLA alleles, especially DR and DQ, strongly co-occurred. A cluster of highly shared sequence variants was judged likely to represent a technical artifact of the sequencing pipeline. A later analysis found that most CMV-associated TCR beta chains appeared HLA-restricted, with HLA associations seemingly driven largely by CMV exposure. A further reported finding was that TCR beta sequences accurately predicted the HLA-A and HLA-B alleles for most subjects in the first cohort. HLA typing was unavailable for some donors at each locus, so association tests used only the typed subset. An earlier analysis of approximately 530 of the donors showed that most TCR beta V segments appeared in productive rearrangements either about 90% or about 30% of the time, which broadly matched IMGT annotations. Sequencing depth was assumed to be roughly uniform across donors in the presence/absence analyses, though that assumption may not hold. Because the 87-base-pair reads could not distinguish some IMGT-functional V segments, including TRBV6-2 and TRBV6-3, those segments were excluded. Because counts were too low, seventeen rarely observed V segments, including chromosome 9 orphons, were excluded from the earlier analysis of 587 of the donors. In a later analysis, several top co-occurrence clusters were reported to appear linked to parvovirus B19, influenza, CMV and Epstein-Barr virus. The authors suggested that the approach could potentially be extended to other disease states and immunological phenotypes. This cohort had only TCR beta chains sequenced, and the lack of alpha or paired-chain data limited which features could be detected. CMV serostatus was the only immune exposure information available for the cohort. The study listed around 160 TCR beta chains as associated with cytomegalovirus. While some public TCRs were present in many individuals, most TCR sequences turned up only very rarely across donors. According to a later analysis, TCR association rates differed among HLA loci, with DRB1 alleles showing the most associated TCRs and HLA-C alleles showing the fewest. The classifier was reported to diagnose cytomegalovirus status with high specificity and sensitivity in both the original cohort and the validation cohort. According to a later genetic analysis, donors in an Asian-associated ancestry cluster had fewer N-insertions in productive TCRs than the approximately 610-donor mean. In vitro tests confirmed that a few of the cytomegalovirus-associated TCR beta chains recognize cytomegalovirus antigens. Linkage disequilibrium might explain the correlated functional status among segregating V segments, but an unknown experimental factor could not be ruled out. A later analysis associated 16,951 TCR beta sequences with specific HLA alleles at a false discovery rate of 0.05.

The TCR originated in a man aged 25 to 45 in good health and CMV-seropositive. The sequence links TRBV4-3 to TRBJ1-6, with the identity of the D gene unclear. The sequencing sample was made of PBMCs. The CDR3 sequence is CASSLGNNPSPLHF. The DNA sequence reads TGCGCCAGCAGCCTCGGGAACAATCCTTCACCCCTCCACTTT.